The following is a T cell receptor beta chain sequence with its context. The library came from three nested PCR rounds adapted from ARM-PCR protocols. TCRdb reprocessed the multiplex PCR reads with MiXCR, giving one entry per CDR3 protein. The sample has around 80,000 distinct CDR3 sequences; 76% are singletons. The sample comes from a study of tumor and adjacent non-tumor tissue in lung cancer. Looking at the study overall: Patients comprised about eleven adenocarcinoma, 2 squamous cell carcinoma and 1 small cell lung cancer. Each sample yielded approximately 4.2 million productive TCRbeta reads on average.

CDR1 and CDR2 (germline): SQVTM, ANQGSEA. The CDR3 runs to 13 residues. Trimming took 6 bases from V and 8 from J; bases not matched to a gene: 9. RNA was extracted from bulk tissue without any cell sorting. The normal lung tissue was taken more than 3 cm from the tumor edge. The TCR comes from a man in his 70s with non-small cell lung cancer. Sequences were obtained from distant non-tumor lung tissue. The chain couples TRBV29-1 to TRBJ2-7; 11 positions match TRBD2. In DNA, the CDR3 is TGCAGCGTCGGGACTAGCGGAGTCGGGAAGCAGTACTTC. Encoded protein: CSVGTSGVGKQYF.